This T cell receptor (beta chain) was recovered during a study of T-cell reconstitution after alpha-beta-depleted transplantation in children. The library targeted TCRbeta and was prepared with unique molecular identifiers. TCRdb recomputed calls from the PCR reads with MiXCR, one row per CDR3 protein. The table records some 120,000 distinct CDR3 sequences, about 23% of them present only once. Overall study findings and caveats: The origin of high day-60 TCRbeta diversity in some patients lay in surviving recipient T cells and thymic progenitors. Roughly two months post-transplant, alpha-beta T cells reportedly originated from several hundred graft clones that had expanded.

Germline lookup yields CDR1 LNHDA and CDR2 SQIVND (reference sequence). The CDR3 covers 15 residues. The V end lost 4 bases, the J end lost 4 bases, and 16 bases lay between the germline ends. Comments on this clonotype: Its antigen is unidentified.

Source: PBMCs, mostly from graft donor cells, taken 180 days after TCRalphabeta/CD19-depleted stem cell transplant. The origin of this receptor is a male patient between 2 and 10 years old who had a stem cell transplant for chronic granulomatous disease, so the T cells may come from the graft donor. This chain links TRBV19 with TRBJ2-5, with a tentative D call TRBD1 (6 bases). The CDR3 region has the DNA TGTGCCAGTAGTACCGGACAACAGGGTGGAGAGACCCAGTACTTC. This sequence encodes CASSTGQQGGETQYF.